The rows below give T cell receptor beta chains drawn from one sample of a study of blood T cells in healthy people across ages. TCRdb reprocessed the 5' RACE reads via MiXCR and lists one record per CDR3 protein. This table holds approximately 1,000,000 distinct CDR3 sequences, more than 35% found once. The sequencing input was blood. These receptors all stem from a woman aged 60-75 years in good health. CDR3s include the opening cysteine and the closing phenylalanine or tryptophan. A D gene is named only where the DNA matches it firmly. Not all rows give a size; the values are once, few, many and, for expanded clones, a class.

cdr3_nt: TGTGCCAGCGCAGGGGACTCCTACAATGAGCAGTTCTTC
cdr3_aa: CASAGDSYNEQFF
d_call: .
j_call: TRBJ2-1
v_call: TRBV6-5
clone_size: .

cdr3_nt: TGTGCCAGCAGTGAGAGCGGTCCGGGTACGCAGTATTTT
cdr3_aa: CASSESGPGTQYF
d_call: .
j_call: TRBJ2-3
v_call: TRBV2
clone_size: .

cdr3_nt: TGTGCCAGCAGCCAAGATTGGGGGCACGAGCAGTACTTC
cdr3_aa: CASSQDWGHEQYF
d_call: .
j_call: TRBJ2-7
v_call: TRBV3-1
clone_size: .

cdr3_nt: TGCGCCAGCAGCTCCCCAATGACGGGTACTTCCTACGAGCAGTACTTC
cdr3_aa: CASSSPMTGTSYEQYF
d_call: .
j_call: TRBJ2-7
v_call: TRBV5-1
clone_size: .

cdr3_nt: TGTGCCAGCAGCTTAGGCGGAGGGGGTACCTACGAGCAGTACTTC
cdr3_aa: CASSLGGGGTYEQYF
d_call: .
j_call: TRBJ2-7
v_call: TRBV7-9
clone_size: .

cdr3_nt: TGCAGTGCTCCCCGACTAGCGGGGTCTTCAGAGCAGTACTTC
cdr3_aa: CSAPRLAGSSEQYF
d_call: TRBD2
j_call: TRBJ2-5
v_call: TRBV20-1
clone_size: .

cdr3_nt: TGTGCCAGCAGCCATACGAGGGCGGTGAACACTGAAGCTTTCTTT
cdr3_aa: CASSHTRAVNTEAFF
d_call: .
j_call: TRBJ1-1
v_call: TRBV27
clone_size: .

cdr3_nt: TGCAGTGCTCAGGGAGCTATCACTAACTATGGCTACACCTTC
cdr3_aa: CSAQGAITNYGYTF
d_call: .
j_call: TRBJ1-2
v_call: TRBV20-1
clone_size: .

cdr3_nt: TGTGCCAGCAGCCAAGGTGACCGCCTTGCTCCCTCCTATGGCTACACCTTC
cdr3_aa: CASSQGDRLAPSYGYTF
d_call: .
j_call: TRBJ1-2
v_call: TRBV3-1
clone_size: once

cdr3_nt: TGTGCCAGCAGCTTGTTAGCGGGAGAGGAAAATGAGCAGTTCTTC
cdr3_aa: CASSLLAGEENEQFF
d_call: TRBD2
j_call: TRBJ2-1
v_call: TRBV5-6
clone_size: .

cdr3_nt: TGTGCCAGCAGAGGAGACGGGGGCGCCTACGAGCAGTACTTC
cdr3_aa: CASRGDGGAYEQYF
d_call: .
j_call: TRBJ2-7
v_call: TRBV4-2
clone_size: once

cdr3_nt: TGCGCCAGCAGCCAAGATTGGGAGGCCTACACCTTC
cdr3_aa: CASSQDWEAYTF
d_call: .
j_call: TRBJ1-2
v_call: TRBV4-1
clone_size: few

cdr3_nt: TGTGCCAGCAGCGCGGACAGGGGGCGCGCTGGGGCCAACGTCCTGACTTTC
cdr3_aa: CASSADRGRAGANVLTF
d_call: TRBD1
j_call: TRBJ2-6
v_call: TRBV9
clone_size: few

cdr3_nt: TGCAGCTCTGGGGGGGGTATCTATGGCTACACCTTC
cdr3_aa: CSSGGGIYGYTF
d_call: .
j_call: TRBJ1-2
v_call: TRBV29-1
clone_size: .

cdr3_nt: TGTGCCACCACCGTCGACCGATATAGCAATCAGCCCCAGCATTTT
cdr3_aa: CATTVDRYSNQPQHF
d_call: .
j_call: TRBJ1-5
v_call: TRBV15
clone_size: .

cdr3_nt: TGTGCCAGCAGCCCTGAACAGGGGGCGGGAAACACCATATATTTT
cdr3_aa: CASSPEQGAGNTIYF
d_call: TRBD1
j_call: TRBJ1-3
v_call: TRBV12-3/TRBV12-4
clone_size: .

cdr3_nt: TGCAGCGTTGCGGGACAGGGGTACCACGAGCAGTACTTC
cdr3_aa: CSVAGQGYHEQYF
d_call: TRBD1
j_call: TRBJ2-7
v_call: TRBV29-1
clone_size: .

cdr3_nt: TGCAGTGCTAGAGATACCCAGAACAATGAGCAGTACTTC
cdr3_aa: CSARDTQNNEQYF
d_call: .
j_call: TRBJ2-5
v_call: TRBV20-1
clone_size: .

cdr3_nt: TGCGCCACCAAAACGGGCCATTCAACTAATGAAAAACTGTTTTTT
cdr3_aa: CATKTGHSTNEKLFF
d_call: .
j_call: TRBJ1-4
v_call: TRBV5-1
clone_size: .

cdr3_nt: TGCAGTGCTCAAACGTCGACAGGAAAACAAGAGACCCAGTACTTC
cdr3_aa: CSAQTSTGKQETQYF
d_call: .
j_call: TRBJ2-5
v_call: TRBV20-1
clone_size: many